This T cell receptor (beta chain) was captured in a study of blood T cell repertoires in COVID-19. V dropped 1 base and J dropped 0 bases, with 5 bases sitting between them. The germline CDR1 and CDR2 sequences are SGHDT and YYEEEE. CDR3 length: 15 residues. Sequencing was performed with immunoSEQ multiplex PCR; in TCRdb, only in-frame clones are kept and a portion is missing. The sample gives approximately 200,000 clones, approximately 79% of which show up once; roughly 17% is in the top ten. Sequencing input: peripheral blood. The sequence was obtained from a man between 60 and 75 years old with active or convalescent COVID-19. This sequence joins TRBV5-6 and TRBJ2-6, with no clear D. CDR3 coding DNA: TGTGCCAGCAGCTTGATCGGCTCTGGGGCCAACGTCCTGACTTTC. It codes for CASSLIGSGANVLTF.